Sequencing of this TCR beta chain was carried out in a study of somatic mutations in cytotoxic T cells in rheumatoid arthritis. Method: immunoSEQ multiplex PCR; TCRdb's copy keeps in-frame clones and lacks some. This table has more than 10,000 clones, approximately 91% appearing once. From germline, CDR1 is SGHVS and CDR2 FNYEAQ. Trimming cost V 4 bases and J 5 bases, with 12 bases left between them. This CDR3 has 14 amino acids. The sequence derives from a woman aged 18-29 years with rheumatoid arthritis. Source material: CD4+ T cells sorted from blood. The rearrangement uses TRBV7-6 and TRBJ2-1; D remains unclear. DNA for the CDR3: TGTGCCAGCAGCTCCCTCCACAGAGACAATGAGCAGTTCTTC. It translates to CASSSLHRDNEQFF.